This record looks at one T cell receptor beta chain sequence and its context. Primers used in a second PCR of roughly 7 to 11 cycles were a sample-barcoded 5' primer and a J-beta primer mix. TCRdb reprocessed the 5' RACE reads with MiXCR, giving one entry per CDR3 protein. This table has hundreds of thousands of distinct CDR3 sequences, roughly three fifths appearing once. The source of the sample is a study of blood T cells in healthy people across ages. Input material: blood. The source of this sequence is a man aged 40-55 years in good health.

CDR3 nucleotide sequence: TGTGCCAGCAGCTTGATAAAACCGGGACTAGCTGTCACTAAGCAGTACTTC. Protein product: CASSLIKPGLAVTKQYF. The V and J genes are TRBV7-2 and TRBJ2-7; 9 nucleotides line up with TRBD2. This CDR3 contains 17 residues. Germline-derived CDR1 and CDR2 are SGHTA and FQGNSA. Germline trimming cut 3 bases from V and 8 bases from J; bases unmatched to any gene: 17.